The 2 T cell receptor beta chains presented below share a single source sample, sequenced in a study of shared clonotypes between healthy human individuals. Clones were sequenced by immunoSEQ multiplex PCR, and TCRdb holds only the in-frame ones, with some missing. The sample includes about 500,000 clones, approximately 80% of them seen just once. Specimen: PBMCs. Every receptor here comes from a middle-aged woman in good health. Some clones in this sample may be carry-over from other donors' samples.

The rearrangement links TRBV18 to TRBJ2-1; 11 nucleotides line up with TRBD2. In germline, CDR1 is KGHSH, CDR2 LQKENI. V was clipped by 3 bases and J by 5 bases; unmatched bases: 3. The CDR3 is 15 amino acids. The CDR3 region has the DNA TGTGCCAGCTCACCGGGACTAGCGGATAACAATGAGCAGTTCTTC. Translation: CASSPGLADNNEQFF.

A word on this clone: Other DNA sequences in the same sample also yield this CDR3. This chain joins TRBV5-1 and TRBJ2-7, with TRBD2 matching 11 bases. J lost 4 bases, V lost 2 bases, and 2 bases had no gene match. The CDR3 has 14 amino acids. The V gene's germline CDR1 is SGHRS and CDR2 YFSETQ. Here the CDR3 reads CASSLTSGSYEQYF. CDR3 coding DNA: TGCGCCAGCAGCTTAACTAGCGGGAGTTACGAGCAGTACTTC.